This T cell receptor beta chain was identified in a study of blood T cell repertoires in COVID-19 (dated by TCRdb to 2018 to 2020). Some background on the complete study: The collaborator samples originated in the United States, Italy and Spain and spanned the acute and convalescent phases of COVID-19. The prospective study material was composed of cDNA or gDNA derived from T cells, B-cell-depleted T cells, or PBMCs. The dataset comprised deeply sampled blood TCRbeta repertoires from subjects exposed to, actively infected with, or recovered from COVID-19. A freely available public database, intended as a resource for researchers studying the immune response to SARS-CoV-2, is where the repertoires were released. Samples were obtained from the ongoing ImmuneRACE study (first 160 participants) and from some 1,300 subjects provided by 6 global collaborators. A de-identified subject ID, COVID-19 status, age in years and sex were almost always included in the sample metadata. Where HLA class I and class II types were available, the types were taken from metadata supplied by the sample provider, not from assay-based typing. Paper-wide results and their limitations: The amount of clinical and demographic metadata varied by source and participant and was provided uncurated.

TCRbeta CDR3 regions were amplified from genomic DNA by means of the immunoSEQ Assay, a bias-controlled multiplex PCR. The source study handled its data this way. The number of nucleated cells in each sample was estimated from the amplification of reference gene primers within the assay. To quantify the absolute abundance of each unique TCRbeta CDR3 rearrangement, sequence reads were collapsed and filtered. For each sample, productive Simpson clonality was calculated as the square root of Simpson's diversity index across productive rearrangements. In TCRdb, the immuneACCESS table is reduced to in-frame sequences with V and J assigned. These tables do not hold every clone; where another copy was compared, an unresolved V gene accounts for under half, and the others remain unexplained. That table gives V, J and clone size, and the DNA gave D and trimming. The sample table lists roughly 170,000 clones, about 85% of them with a count of one. The ten largest account for roughly 26% of the sample.

A word on this clone: No cognate antigen has been identified for it. One base away there is no much larger clone; base qualities are not given.

Each collaborating institution followed its own protocols to collect whole blood in K2EDTA tubes. Collaborator samples were shipped for TCRbeta analysis as frozen whole blood, isolated PBMCs, or DNA extracted from either sample type. There are 13 amino acids in the CDR3, from cysteine to phenylalanine inclusive. Kept here is only the CDR3 DNA, which spans 39 bases and is read in frame from base 1. V sheds 3 bases and J sheds 4 bases, leaving 7 bases between their ends. CDR1 and CDR2 are read off the germline V gene (reference sequence) as LNHDA and SQIVND. The origin of this receptor is a man in his sixties with acute or convalescent COVID-19. In this chain, TRBV19 is recombined with TRBJ1-3; the D gene is unclear. The material sequenced was peripheral blood. CDR3 reads: CASSMARGNTIYF. The nucleotides are TGTGCCAGTAGTATGGCCAGGGGAAACACCATATATTTT.